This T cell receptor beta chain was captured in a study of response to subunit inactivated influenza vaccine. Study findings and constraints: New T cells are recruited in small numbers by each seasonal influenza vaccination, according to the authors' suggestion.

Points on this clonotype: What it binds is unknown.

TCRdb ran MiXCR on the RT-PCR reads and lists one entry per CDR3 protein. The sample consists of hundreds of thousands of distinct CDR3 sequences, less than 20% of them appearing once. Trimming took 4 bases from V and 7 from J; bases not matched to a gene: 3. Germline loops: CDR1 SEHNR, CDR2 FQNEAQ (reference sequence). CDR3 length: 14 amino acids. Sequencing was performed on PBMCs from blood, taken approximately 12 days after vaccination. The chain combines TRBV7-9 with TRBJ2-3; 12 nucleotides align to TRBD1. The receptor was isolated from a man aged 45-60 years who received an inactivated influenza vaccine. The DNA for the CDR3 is TGTGCCAGCAGCTGGGGACAGGGGGCGAATACGCAGTATTTT. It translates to CASSWGQGANTQYF.